Reported below is one T cell receptor beta chain. The sample belongs to a study of shared clonotypes between healthy human individuals. The CDR3 consists of 16 residues. J was trimmed by 2 bases and V by 1 base; bases with no gene match: 5. The germline V gene encodes CDR1 SGHRS and CDR2 YFSETQ. Libraries were prepared by immunoSEQ multiplex PCR; TCRdb keeps only in-frame clonotypes and omits some of them. The sample has approximately 2,300,000 clones; 85% to 95% are singletons. This chain links TRBV5-1 with TRBJ2-3; 9 bases fit TRBD2. Sequenced sample: naive CD4+ T cells from PBMCs. Noted subset: CD45RA+ positively selected. This clonotype was obtained from a man younger than 35 in good health. Some clones in this sample may be carry-over from other donors' samples. This CDR3 reads CASSLFPSGNTDTQYF. CDR3 nucleotides: TGCGCCAGCAGCTTGTTCCCTAGCGGGAACACAGATACGCAGTATTTT.